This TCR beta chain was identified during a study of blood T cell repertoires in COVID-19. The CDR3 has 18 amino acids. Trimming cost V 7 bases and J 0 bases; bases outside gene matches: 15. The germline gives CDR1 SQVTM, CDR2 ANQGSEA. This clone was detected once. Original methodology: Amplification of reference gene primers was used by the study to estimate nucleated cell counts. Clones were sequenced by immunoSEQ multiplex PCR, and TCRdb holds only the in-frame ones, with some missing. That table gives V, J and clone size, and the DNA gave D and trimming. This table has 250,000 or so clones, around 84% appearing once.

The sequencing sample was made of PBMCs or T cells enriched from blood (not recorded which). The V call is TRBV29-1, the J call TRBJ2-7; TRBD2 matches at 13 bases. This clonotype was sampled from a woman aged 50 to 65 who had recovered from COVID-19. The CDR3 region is CSAVRGTSGTSSSYEQYF. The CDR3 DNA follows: TGCAGCGCCGTTAGGGGGACTAGCGGGACGAGCAGCTCCTACGAGCAGTACTTC.